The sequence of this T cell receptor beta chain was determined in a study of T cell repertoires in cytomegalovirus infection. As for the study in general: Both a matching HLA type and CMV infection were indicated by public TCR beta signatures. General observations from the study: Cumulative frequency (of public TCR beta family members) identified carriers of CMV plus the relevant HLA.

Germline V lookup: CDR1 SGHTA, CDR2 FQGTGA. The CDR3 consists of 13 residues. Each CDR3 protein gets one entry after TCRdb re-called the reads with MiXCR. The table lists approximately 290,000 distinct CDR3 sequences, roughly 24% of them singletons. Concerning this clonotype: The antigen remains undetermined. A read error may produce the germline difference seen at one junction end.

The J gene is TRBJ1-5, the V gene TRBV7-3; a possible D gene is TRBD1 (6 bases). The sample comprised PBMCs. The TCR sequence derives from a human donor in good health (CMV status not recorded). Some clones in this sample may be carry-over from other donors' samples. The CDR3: CASSRDRNQTQHF. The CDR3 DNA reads TGTGCCAGCAGCCGCGACAGGAATCAGACCCAGCATTTT.